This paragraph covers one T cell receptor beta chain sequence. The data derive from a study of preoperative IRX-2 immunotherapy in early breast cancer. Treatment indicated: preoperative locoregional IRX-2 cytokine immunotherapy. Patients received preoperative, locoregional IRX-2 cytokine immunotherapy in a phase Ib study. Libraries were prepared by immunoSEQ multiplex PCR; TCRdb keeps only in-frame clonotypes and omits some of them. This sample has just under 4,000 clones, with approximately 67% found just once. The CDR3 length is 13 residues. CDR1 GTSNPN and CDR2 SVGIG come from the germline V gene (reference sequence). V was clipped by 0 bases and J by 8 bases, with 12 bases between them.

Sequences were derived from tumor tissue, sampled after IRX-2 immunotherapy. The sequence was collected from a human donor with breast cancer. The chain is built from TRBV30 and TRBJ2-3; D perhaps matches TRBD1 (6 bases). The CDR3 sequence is CAWSVGAHGTQYF. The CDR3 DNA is TGTGCCTGGAGTGTGGGGGCGCATGGTACGCAGTATTTT.